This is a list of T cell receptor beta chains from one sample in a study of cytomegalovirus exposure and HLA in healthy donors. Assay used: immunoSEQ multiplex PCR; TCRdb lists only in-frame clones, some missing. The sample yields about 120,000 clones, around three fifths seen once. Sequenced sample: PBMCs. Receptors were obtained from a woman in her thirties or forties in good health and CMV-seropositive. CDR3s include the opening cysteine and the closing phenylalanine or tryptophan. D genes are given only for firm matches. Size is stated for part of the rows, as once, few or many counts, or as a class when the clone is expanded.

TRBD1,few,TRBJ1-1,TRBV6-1,TGTGCCAGCTCTCGGGACAGGGGGAACACTGAAGCTTTCTTT,CASSRDRGNTEAFF
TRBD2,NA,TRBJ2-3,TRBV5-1,TGCGCCAGCAGCTTGGCGCGGGGGAGCACAGATACGCAGTATTTT,CASSLARGSTDTQYF
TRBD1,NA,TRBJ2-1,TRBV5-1,TGCGCCAGCAGCTTATTACAGGGGGCAAGGTACAATGAGCAGTTCTTC,CASSLLQGARYNEQFF
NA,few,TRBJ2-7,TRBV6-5,TGTGCCAGCGGGGAGGTTCGACACGAGCAGTACTTC,CASGEVRHEQYF
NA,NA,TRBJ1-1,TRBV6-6,TGTGCCAGCCATTCCCAGGGGTTCGCTGAAGCTTTCTTT,CASHSQGFAEAFF
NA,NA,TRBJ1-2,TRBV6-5,TGTGCCAGCAGTTTTAGTCGACAGGTTGCTAACTATGGCTACACCTTC,CASSFSRQVANYGYTF
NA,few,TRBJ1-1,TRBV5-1,TGCGCCAGCAGCCCGACTCCGACAGCAACAGCTTTCTTT,CASSPTPTATAFF
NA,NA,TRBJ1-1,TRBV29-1,TGCAGCGTTGAAGGGGTCGCCGGAGCAGAGGAAGCTTTCTTT,CSVEGVAGAEEAFF
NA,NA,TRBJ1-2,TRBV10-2,TGCGCCAGCAGTGAGGTGGGGCAGGGGCGGATCTATGGCTACACCTTC,CASSEVGQGRIYGYTF
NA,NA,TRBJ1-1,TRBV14,TGTGCCAGCAGCCACCTGCCTGCGGGGGGAGGGACTGAAGCTTTCTTT,CASSHLPAGGGTEAFF
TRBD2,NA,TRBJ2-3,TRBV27,TGTGCCAGCAGAAGCGGGAGGGGGGACACAGATACGCAGTATTTT,CASRSGRGDTDTQYF
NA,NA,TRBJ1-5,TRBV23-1,TGCGCCAGCGGAAAGTTGCAGGTCCCCAATCAGCCCCAGCATTTT,CASGKLQVPNQPQHF
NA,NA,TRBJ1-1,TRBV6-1,TGTGCCAGCAGGAGGGCGGGGGTATCGGGGGCTGAAGCTTTCTTT,CASRRAGVSGAEAFF
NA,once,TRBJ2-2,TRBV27,TGTGCCAGCAGTACGACAGGTTACGGGGAGCTGTTTTTT,CASSTTGYGELFF
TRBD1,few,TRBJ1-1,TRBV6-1,TGTGCCAGCAGTGAAGGGGTGGGGGACAGGGTCACTGAAGCTTTCTTT,CASSEGVGDRVTEAFF
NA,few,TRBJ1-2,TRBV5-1,TGCGCCAGCAGCTTGGGAGGGGACTATGGCTACCCCTTC,CASSLGGDYGYPF
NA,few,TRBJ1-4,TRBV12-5,TGTGCTAGTGGTTTGGGGCCTCCGCGGGAAAAACTGTTTTTT,CASGLGPPREKLFF
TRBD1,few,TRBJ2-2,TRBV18,TGTGCCAGCTCACCCAGACAGGGAAACACCGGGGAGCTGTTTTTT,CASSPRQGNTGELFF
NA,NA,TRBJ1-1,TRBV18,TGTGCCAGCTCACCAAACAGGATGAACACTGAAGCTTTCTTT,CASSPNRMNTEAFF
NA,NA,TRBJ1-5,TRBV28,TGTGCCAGCAGGCCTCGAGGCAGGGAGGGCAATCAGCCCCAGCATTTT,CASRPRGREGNQPQHF
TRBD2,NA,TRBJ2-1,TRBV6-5,TGTGCCAGCAGTTACTCCGTTAGCGGGGGCCTCGAGTTCTTC,CASSYSVSGGLEFF
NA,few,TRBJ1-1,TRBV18,TGTGCCAGCTCACCACCAAGCAGACAGAACACTGAAGCTTTCTTT,CASSPPSRQNTEAFF
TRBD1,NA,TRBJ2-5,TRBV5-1,TGCGCCAGCAGACAGGGGGACCAAGAGACCCAGTACTTC,CASRQGDQETQYF
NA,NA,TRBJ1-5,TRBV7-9,TGTGCCAGCAGTTCCACAGGGCGAAATCAGCCCCAGCATTTT,CASSSTGRNQPQHF
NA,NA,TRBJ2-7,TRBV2,TGTGCCAGCAGTGGACAGTTTGGCGATTACGAGCAGTACTTC,CASSGQFGDYEQYF
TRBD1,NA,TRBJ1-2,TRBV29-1,TGCAGCGTTTACTCAAGGGACAGGGTGTATGGCTACACCTTC,CSVYSRDRVYGYTF
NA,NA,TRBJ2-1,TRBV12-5,TGTGCTAGTGGTTTAGCACTAGGAGGGGAGCAGTTCTTC,CASGLALGGEQFF
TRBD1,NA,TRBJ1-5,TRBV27,TGTGCCAGCAGGTCAGGACAGGGCAGCAATCAGCCCCAGCATTTT,CASRSGQGSNQPQHF
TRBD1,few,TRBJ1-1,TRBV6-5,TGTGCCAGCAATAGACAGGGGGCGAGCACTGAAGCTTTCTTT,CASNRQGASTEAFF
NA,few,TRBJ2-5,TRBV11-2,TGTGCCAGCAGCTCTGACAGCCAAGAGACCCAGTACTTC,CASSSDSQETQYF